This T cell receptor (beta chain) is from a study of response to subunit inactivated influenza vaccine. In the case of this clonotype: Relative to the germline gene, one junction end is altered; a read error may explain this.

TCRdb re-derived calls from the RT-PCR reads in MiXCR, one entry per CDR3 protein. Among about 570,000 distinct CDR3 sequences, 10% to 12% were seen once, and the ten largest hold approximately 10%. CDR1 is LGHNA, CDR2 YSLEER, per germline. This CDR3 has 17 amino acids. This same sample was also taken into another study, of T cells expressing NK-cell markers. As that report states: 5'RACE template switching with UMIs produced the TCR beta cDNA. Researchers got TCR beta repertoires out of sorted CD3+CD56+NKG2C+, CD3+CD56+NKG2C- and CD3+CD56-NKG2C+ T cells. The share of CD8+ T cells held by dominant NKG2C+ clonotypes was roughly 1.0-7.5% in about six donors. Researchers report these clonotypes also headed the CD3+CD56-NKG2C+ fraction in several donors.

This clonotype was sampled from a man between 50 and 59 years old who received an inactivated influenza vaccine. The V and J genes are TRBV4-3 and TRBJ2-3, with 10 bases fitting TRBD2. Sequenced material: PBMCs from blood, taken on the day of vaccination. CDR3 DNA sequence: TGCGCCAGCAGCCAGATTAGCGGGGGGACCAGCAGAGATACGCAGTATTTT. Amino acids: CASSQISGGTSRDTQYF.